The TCR beta chain under discussion was sequenced for a study of T cell repertoires in cytomegalovirus infection. This clonotype was picked up many times. TCRdb independently ran MiXCR on the reads; one entry per CDR3 protein. The sample includes hundreds of thousands of distinct CDR3 sequences, around 11% of them seen just once. V lost 3 bases, J lost 3 bases, and 17 bases lay in between. CDR3 length equals 16 residues. CDR1 MDHEN and CDR2 SYDVKM come from the germline V gene. V and J are TRBV28 and TRBJ2-5, with D tentatively TRBD1 (6 bases). Specimen: PBMCs. This clonotype originated in a human donor in good health (CMV status not recorded). Some clones in this sample may be carry-over from other donors' samples. The CDR3 loop is CASSFPETGRKETQYF. CDR3 DNA: TGTGCCAGCAGTTTTCCAGAGACAGGTAGAAAAGAGACCCAGTACTTC.